This T cell receptor (beta chain) was captured in a study of identical twins. This CDR3 has 15 amino acids. Trimming removed 2 bases from V and 0 bases from J, with 12 bases in between. The germline gives CDR1 DFQATT, CDR2 SNEGSKA (reference sequence). cDNA molecules carried unique molecular identifiers, and template switching added a universal primer site. TCRdb independently ran MiXCR on the 5' RACE reads; one entry per CDR3 protein. Found here are about 1.7 million distinct CDR3 sequences, roughly 35% of them singletons; the top ten hold roughly 0.3%. The chain is built from TRBV20-1 and TRBJ2-3; the D is unclear. The sequence came from a newborn girl in good health. The specimen sequenced was cord blood. The CDR3, as DNA: TGCAGTGCTAGAAGGACCCGCCGGAGCACAGATACGCAGTATTTT. It codes for CSARRTRRSTDTQYF.